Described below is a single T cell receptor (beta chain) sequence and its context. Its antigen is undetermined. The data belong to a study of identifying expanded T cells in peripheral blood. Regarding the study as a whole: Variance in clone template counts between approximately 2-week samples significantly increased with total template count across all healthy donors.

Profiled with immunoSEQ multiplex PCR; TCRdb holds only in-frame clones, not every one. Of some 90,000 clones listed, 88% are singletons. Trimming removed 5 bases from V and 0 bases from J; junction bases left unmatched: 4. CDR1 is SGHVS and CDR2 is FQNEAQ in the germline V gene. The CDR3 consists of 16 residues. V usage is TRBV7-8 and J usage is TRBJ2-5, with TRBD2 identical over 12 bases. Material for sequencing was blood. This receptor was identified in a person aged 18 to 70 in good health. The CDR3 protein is CASSPGTSGYQETQYF. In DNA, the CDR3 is TGTGCCAGCAGCCCGGGGACTAGCGGGTACCAAGAGACCCAGTACTTC.